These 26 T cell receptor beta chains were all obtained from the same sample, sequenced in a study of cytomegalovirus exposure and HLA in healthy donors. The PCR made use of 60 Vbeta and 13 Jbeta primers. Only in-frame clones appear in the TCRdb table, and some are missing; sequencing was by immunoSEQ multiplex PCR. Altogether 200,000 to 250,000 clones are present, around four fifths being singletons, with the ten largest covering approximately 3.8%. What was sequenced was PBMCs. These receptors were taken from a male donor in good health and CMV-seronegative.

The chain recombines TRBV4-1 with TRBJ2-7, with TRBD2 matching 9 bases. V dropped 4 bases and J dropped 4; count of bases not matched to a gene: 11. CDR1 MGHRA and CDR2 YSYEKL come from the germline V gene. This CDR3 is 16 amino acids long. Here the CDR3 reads CASSPSVSSGGYEQYF. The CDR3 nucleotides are TGCGCCAGCAGCCCATCCGTGAGTAGCGGGGGATACGAGCAGTACTTC.

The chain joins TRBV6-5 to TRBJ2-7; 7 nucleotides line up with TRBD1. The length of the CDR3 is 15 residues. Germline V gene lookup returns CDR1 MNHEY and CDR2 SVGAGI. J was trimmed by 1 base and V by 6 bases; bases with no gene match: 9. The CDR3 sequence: CASSGYRGGSYEQYF. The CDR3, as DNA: TGTGCCAGCAGCGGATACAGGGGTGGGTCCTACGAGCAGTACTTC.

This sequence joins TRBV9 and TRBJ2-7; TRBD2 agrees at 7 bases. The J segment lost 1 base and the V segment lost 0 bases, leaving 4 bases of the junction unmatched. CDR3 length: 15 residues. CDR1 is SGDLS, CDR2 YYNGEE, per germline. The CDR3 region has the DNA TGTGCCAGCAGCGTAGGTGGGGGAGGGTCCTACGAGCAGTACTTC. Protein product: CASSVGGGGSYEQYF.

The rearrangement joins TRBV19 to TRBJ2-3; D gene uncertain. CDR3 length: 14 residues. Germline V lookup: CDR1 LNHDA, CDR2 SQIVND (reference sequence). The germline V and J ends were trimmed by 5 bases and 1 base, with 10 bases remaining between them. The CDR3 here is CASSPLLGTDTQYF. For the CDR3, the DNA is TGTGCCAGTAGTCCCCTCCTCGGCACAGATACGCAGTATTTT. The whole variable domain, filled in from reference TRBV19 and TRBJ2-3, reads DGGITQSPKYLFRKEGQNVTLSCEQNLNHDAMYWYRQDPGQGLRLIYYSQIVNDFQKGDIAEGYSVSREKKESFPLTVTSAQKNPTAFYLCASSPLLGTDTQYFGPGTRLTVL.

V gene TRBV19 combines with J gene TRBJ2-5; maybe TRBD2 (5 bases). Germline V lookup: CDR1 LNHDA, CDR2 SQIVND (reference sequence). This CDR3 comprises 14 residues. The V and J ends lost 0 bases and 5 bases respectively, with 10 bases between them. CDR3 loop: CASSIEGQRETQYF. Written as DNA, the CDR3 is TGTGCCAGTAGTATAGAGGGCCAGCGGGAGACCCAGTACTTC.

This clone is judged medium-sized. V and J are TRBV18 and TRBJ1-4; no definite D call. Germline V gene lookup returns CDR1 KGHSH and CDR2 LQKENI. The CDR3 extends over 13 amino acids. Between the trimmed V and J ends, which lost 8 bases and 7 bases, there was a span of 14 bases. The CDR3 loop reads CASQRSPSEKLFF. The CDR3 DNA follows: TGTGCCAGCCAAAGGTCCCCTAGTGAAAAACTGTTTTTT.

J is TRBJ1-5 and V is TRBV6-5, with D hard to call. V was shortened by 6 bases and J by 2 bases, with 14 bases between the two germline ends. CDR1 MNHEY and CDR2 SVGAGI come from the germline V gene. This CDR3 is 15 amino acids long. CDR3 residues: CASRRGVDGNQPQHF. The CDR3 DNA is TGTGCCAGCAGACGGGGTGTGGATGGCAATCAGCCCCAGCATTTT.

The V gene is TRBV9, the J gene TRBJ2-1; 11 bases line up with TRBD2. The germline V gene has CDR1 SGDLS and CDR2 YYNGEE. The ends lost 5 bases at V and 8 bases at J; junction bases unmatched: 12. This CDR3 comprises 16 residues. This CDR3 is CASSALAGGTLDEQFF. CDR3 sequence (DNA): TGTGCCAGCAGTGCCCTAGCGGGAGGAACGCTCGATGAGCAGTTCTTC.

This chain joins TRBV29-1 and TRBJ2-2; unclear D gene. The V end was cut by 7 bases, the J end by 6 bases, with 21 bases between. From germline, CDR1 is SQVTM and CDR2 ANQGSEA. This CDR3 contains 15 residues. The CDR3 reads CSARDAVRGSGELFF. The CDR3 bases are TGCAGCGCCAGAGACGCCGTCCGCGGTTCCGGGGAGCTGTTTTTT.

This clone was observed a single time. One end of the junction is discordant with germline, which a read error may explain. CDR3 in amino acids: CAWTGGPRTGAFF. CDR3 DNA sequence: TGTGCCTGGACAGGGGGGCCGAGGACTGGAGCTTTCTTT. This chain links TRBV30 with TRBJ1-1; 7 bases agree with TRBD1. The length of the CDR3 is 13 residues. Germline lookup yields CDR1 GTSNPN and CDR2 SVGIG (reference sequence). Complete variable domain (other parts from reference TRBV30 and TRBJ1-1): SQTIHQWPATLVQPVGSPLSLECTVEGTSNPNLYWYRQAAGRGLQLLFYSVGIGQISSEVPQNLSASRPQDRQFILSSKKLLLSDSGFYLCAWTGGPRTGAFFGQGTRLTVV.

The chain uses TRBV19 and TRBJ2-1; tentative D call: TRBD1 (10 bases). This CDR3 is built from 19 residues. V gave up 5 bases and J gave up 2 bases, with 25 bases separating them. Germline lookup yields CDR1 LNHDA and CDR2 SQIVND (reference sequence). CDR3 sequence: CASSLGTGVSGRTYNEQFF. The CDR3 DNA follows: TGTGCCAGTAGTTTGGGGACAGGGGTAAGCGGGAGGACCTACAATGAGCAGTTCTTC.

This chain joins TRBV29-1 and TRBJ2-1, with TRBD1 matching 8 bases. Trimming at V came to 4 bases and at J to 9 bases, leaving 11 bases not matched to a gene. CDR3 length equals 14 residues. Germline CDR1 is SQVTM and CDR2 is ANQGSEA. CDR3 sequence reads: CSVGARAGGSEQFF. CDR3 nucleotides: TGCAGCGTTGGGGCGAGGGCAGGGGGCAGTGAGCAGTTCTTC.

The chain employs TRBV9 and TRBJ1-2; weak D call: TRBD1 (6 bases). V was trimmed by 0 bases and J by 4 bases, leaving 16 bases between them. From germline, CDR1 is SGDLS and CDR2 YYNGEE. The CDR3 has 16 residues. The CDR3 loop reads CASSVAPGDLSYGYTF. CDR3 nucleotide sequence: TGTGCCAGCAGCGTAGCTCCAGGGGACCTTTCCTATGGCTACACCTTC.

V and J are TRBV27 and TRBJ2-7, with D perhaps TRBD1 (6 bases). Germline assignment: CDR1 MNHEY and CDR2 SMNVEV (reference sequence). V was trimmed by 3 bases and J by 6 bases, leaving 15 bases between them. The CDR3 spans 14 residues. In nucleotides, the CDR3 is TGTGCCAGCAGTTTGATCGGCAGGGGCGGCGAGCAGTACTTC. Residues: CASSLIGRGGEQYF.

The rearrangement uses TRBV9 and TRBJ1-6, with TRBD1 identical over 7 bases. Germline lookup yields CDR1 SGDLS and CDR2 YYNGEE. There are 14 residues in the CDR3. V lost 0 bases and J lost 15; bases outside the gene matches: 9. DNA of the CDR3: TGTGCCAGCAGCGTAGGGACAGGAGGACGTCTCCTCCACTTT. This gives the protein CASSVGTGGRLLHF.

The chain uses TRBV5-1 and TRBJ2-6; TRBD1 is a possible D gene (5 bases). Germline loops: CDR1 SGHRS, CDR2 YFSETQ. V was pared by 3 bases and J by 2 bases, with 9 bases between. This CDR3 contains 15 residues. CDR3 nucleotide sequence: TGCGCCAGCAGCTCTCAGGGAACTGGGGCCAACGTCCTGACTTTC. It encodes CASSSQGTGANVLTF.

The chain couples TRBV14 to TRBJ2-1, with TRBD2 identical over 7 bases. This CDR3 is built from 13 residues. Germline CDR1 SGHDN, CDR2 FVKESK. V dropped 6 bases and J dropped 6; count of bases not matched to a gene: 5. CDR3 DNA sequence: TGTGCCAGCAGGGATTGGACTAGCAATGAGCAGTTCTTC. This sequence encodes CASRDWTSNEQFF.

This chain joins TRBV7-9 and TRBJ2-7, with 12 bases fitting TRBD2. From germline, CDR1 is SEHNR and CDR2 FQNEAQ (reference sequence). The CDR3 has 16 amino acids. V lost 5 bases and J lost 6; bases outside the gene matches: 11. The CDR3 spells CASSPGGGLAGREQYF. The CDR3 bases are TGTGCCAGCAGCCCAGGGGGGGGACTAGCGGGCCGCGAGCAGTACTTC.

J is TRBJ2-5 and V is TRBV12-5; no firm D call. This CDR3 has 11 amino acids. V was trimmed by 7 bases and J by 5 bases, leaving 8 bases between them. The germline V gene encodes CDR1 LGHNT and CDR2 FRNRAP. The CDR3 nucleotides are TGTGCTAGTGCCTTCGGGGAGACCCAGTACTTC. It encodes CASAFGETQYF. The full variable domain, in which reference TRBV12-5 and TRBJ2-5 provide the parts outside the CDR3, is DARVTQTPRHKVTEMGQEVTMRCQPILGHNTVFWYRQTMMQGLELLAYFRNRAPLDDSGMPKDRFSAEMPDATLATLKIQPSEPRDSAVYFCASAFGETQYFGPGTRLLVL.

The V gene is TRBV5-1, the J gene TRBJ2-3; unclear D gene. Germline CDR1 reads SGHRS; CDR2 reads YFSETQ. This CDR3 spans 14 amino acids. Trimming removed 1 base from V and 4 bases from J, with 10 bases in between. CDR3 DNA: TGCGCCAGCAGCTTGTTCGTCGGTGCAGATACGCAGTATTTT. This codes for CASSLFVGADTQYF.

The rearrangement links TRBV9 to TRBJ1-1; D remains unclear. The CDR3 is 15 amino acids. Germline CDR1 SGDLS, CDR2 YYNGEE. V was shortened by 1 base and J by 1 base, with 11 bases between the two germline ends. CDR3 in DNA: TGTGCCAGCAGCGTAAATGGAGAATGGAACACTGAAGCTTTCTTT. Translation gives CASSVNGEWNTEAFF. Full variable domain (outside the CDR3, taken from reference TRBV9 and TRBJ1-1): DSGVTQTPKHLITATGQRVTLRCSPRSGDLSVYWYQQSLDQGLQFLIQYYNGEERAKGNILERFSAQQFPDLHSELNLSSLELGDSALYFCASSVNGEWNTEAFFGQGTRLTVV.

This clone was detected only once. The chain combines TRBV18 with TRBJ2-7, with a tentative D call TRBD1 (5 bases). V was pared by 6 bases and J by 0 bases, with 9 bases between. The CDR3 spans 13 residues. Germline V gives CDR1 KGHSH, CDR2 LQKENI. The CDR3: CASSSRDSYEQYF. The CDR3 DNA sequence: TGTGCCAGCTCGTCCAGGGACTCCTACGAGCAGTACTTC.

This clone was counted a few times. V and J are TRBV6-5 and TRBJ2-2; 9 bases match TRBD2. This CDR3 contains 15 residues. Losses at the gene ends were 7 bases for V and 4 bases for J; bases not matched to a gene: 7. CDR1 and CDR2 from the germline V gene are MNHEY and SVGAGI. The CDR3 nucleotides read TGTGCCAGCAACGCGGGAGGGCGGGGCACCGGGGAGCTGTTTTTT. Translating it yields CASNAGGRGTGELFF.

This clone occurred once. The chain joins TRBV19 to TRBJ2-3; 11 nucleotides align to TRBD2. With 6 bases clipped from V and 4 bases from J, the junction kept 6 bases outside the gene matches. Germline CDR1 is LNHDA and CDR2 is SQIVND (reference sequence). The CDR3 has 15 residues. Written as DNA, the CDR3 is TGTGCCAGTAGATTAGCGGGAGGGCTACCAGATACGCAGTATTTT. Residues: CASRLAGGLPDTQYF.

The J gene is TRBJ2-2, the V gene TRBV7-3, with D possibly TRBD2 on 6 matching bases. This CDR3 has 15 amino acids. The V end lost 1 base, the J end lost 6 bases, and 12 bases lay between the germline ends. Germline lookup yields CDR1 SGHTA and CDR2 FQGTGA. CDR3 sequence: CASSLRLVEPGELFF. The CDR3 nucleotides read TGTGCCAGCAGCTTAAGACTAGTAGAGCCCGGGGAGCTGTTTTTT. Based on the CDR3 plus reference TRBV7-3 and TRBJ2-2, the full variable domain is GAGVSQTPSNKVTEKGKYVELRCDPISGHTALYWYRQSLGQGPEFLIYFQGTGAADDSGLPNDRFFAVRPEGSVSTLKIQRTERGDSAVYLCASSLRLVEPGELFFGEGSRLTVL.

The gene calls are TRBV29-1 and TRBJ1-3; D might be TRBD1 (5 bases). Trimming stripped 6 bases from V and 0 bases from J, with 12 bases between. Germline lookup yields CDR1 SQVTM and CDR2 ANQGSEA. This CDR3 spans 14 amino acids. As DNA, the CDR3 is TGCAGCGTGCCGGGAGGGGACTCTGGAAACACCATATATTTT. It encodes CSVPGGDSGNTIYF.